The 9 T cell receptor beta chains listed next were all sequenced from one sample in a study of cytomegalovirus exposure and HLA in healthy donors (dated by TCRdb to the late 2010s). The library was produced with the immunoSEQ multiplex PCR assay. The multiplex PCR relied on a mix of 60 forward primers for TCR Vbeta segments and 13 reverse primers for TCR Jbeta segments. Not all clones reach the TCRdb copy of this immuneACCESS table, which keeps in-frame sequences only. Checked studies attribute under half of the gap to unresolved V genes and leave the rest unexplained. The table for this sample records 35,000 to 45,000 clones. The ten largest clones add up to more than 3% of the sample. Sequencing was performed on PBMCs. The receptors come from a male donor in good health and CMV-seronegative.

The chain is built from TRBV6-1 and TRBJ1-5; tentative D call: TRBD1 (6 bases). Germline assignment: CDR1 MNHNS and CDR2 SASEGT. The CDR3 contains 15 residues. Trimming shortened V by 6 bases and J by 0 bases, and 12 bases separated the two germline ends. As DNA, the CDR3 is TGTGCCAGCAGCGCTAGGGGGAATAGCAATCAGCCCCAGCATTTT. Residues: CASSARGNSNQPQHF.

V usage is TRBV10-3 and J usage is TRBJ2-6, with D hard to call. The germline V gene has CDR1 ENHRY and CDR2 SYGVKD. The CDR3 runs to 12 residues. Between the trimmed V and J ends, which lost 10 bases and 4 bases, there was a span of 8 bases. The DNA of the CDR3 is TGTGCCACCTCCCGGGGGGCCAACGTCCTGACTTTC. The encoded protein is CATSRGANVLTF.

This rearrangement joins TRBV7-9 to TRBJ1-1; D is perhaps TRBD1 (6 bases). The CDR3 loop spans 15 amino acids. V was cut by 3 bases and J by 1 base, with 12 bases left in between. CDR1 SEHNR and CDR2 FQNEAQ come from the germline V gene (reference sequence). The CDR3 DNA reads TGTGCCAGCAGCTTGTTTGACAGGAGGAACACTGAAGCTTTCTTT. Translating it yields CASSLFDRRNTEAFF.

The CDR3 spells CASSLAGVLMNTEAFF. Here the CDR3 DNA reads TGTGCCAGCAGCTTGGCAGGGGTCCTCATGAACACTGAAGCTTTCTTT. The rearrangement uses TRBV5-6 and TRBJ1-1; tentatively, D is TRBD1 (6 bases). The V end lost 0 bases, the J end lost 0 bases, and 12 bases lay between the germline ends. The CDR3 is made up of 16 amino acids. The germline gives CDR1 SGHDT, CDR2 YYEEEE. Full variable domain (missing parts from reference TRBV5-6 and TRBJ1-1): DAGVTQSPTHLIKTRGQQVTLRCSPKSGHDTVSWYQQALGQGPQFIFQYYEEEERQRGNFPDRFSGHQFPNYSSELNVNALLLGDSALYLCASSLAGVLMNTEAFFGQGTRLTVV.

The gene calls are TRBV18 and TRBJ1-3, with D unresolved. This CDR3 comprises 15 residues. Germline V gene data show CDR1 as KGHSH and CDR2 as LQKENI. Trimming shortened V by 5 bases and J by 0 bases, and 11 bases separated the two germline ends. The CDR3 is CASSVGRSSGNTIYF. The CDR3 nucleotides read TGTGCCAGCTCAGTGGGCCGTAGCTCTGGAAACACCATATATTTT.

The chain carries TRBV19 and TRBJ1-5; D unclear. The CDR3 is made up of 14 amino acids. Germline loops: CDR1 LNHDA, CDR2 SQIVND (reference sequence). Trimming stripped 5 bases from V and 0 bases from J, with 8 bases between. CDR3 protein: CASSPGYSNQPQHF. CDR3 coding DNA: TGTGCCAGTAGTCCGGGATATAGCAATCAGCCCCAGCATTTT.

V and J are TRBV18 and TRBJ2-3, with D tentatively TRBD2 (6 bases). CDR3 length: 16 amino acids. The germline V and J ends were trimmed by 4 bases and 4 bases, with 18 bases remaining between them. Germline V gene data show CDR1 as KGHSH and CDR2 as LQKENI. The CDR3 DNA reads as TGTGCCAGCTCACAGATCCCTAGCGTCGTCGCAGATACGCAGTATTTT. The encoded protein is CASSQIPSVVADTQYF.

DNA for the CDR3: TGCGCCAGCGAACGAGGACAGAAGACCGGGGAGCTGTTTTTT. Its protein product is CASERGQKTGELFF. The rearrangement links TRBV5-1 to TRBJ2-2, with TRBD1 as a possible D gene (6 bases). Trimming cost V 7 bases and J 5 bases, with 15 bases left between them. Germline V gene sequence: CDR1 SGHRS, CDR2 YFSETQ. The CDR3 length is 14 residues.

V and J are TRBV6-1 and TRBJ1-3, with D perhaps TRBD1 (5 bases). Germline V gene lookup returns CDR1 MNHNS and CDR2 SASEGT. The CDR3 has 16 amino acids. The V end lost 4 bases, the J end lost 5 bases, and 18 bases lay between the germline ends. The CDR3 here is CASSVELGAGRNTIYF. CDR3 coding DNA: TGTGCCAGCAGTGTTGAATTAGGAGCAGGGCGAAACACCATATATTTT.